This T cell receptor (beta chain) was sequenced for a study of blood T cell repertoires in COVID-19. Losses at the gene ends were 2 bases for V and 6 bases for J; bases not matched to a gene: 6. Germline CDR1 LGHNA, CDR2 YSLEER. There are 16 residues in the CDR3. The table came from immunoSEQ multiplex PCR; TCRdb's copy has only in-frame clones and leaves some out. The table has hundreds of thousands of clones, 85% to 90% seen once. This clone was counted a single time. The chain has TRBV4-3 and TRBJ1-5; 11 positions match TRBD1. The sequencing sample was made of PBMCs or T cells enriched from blood (not recorded which). This sequence was found in a man younger than 35 who had recovered from COVID-19. CDR3 DNA sequence: TGCGCCAGCAGCCAAAGCCGGACAGGGGGCGGTCAGCCCCAGCATTTT. Protein sequence: CASSQSRTGGGQPQHF.